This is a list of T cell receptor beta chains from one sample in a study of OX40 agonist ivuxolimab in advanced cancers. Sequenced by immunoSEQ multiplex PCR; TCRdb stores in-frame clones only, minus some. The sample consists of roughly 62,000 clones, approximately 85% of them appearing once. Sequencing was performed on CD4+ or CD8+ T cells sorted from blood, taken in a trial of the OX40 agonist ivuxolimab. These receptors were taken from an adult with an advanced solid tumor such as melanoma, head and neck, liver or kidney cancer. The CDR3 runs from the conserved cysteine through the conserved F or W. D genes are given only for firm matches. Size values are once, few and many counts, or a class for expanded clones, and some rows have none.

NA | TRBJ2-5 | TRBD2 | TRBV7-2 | CASSFRGGGETQYF | TGTGCCAGCAGCTTTCGGGGGGGAGGTGAGACCCAGTACTTC
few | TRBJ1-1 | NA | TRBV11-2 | CASSSPRHPAFF | TGTGCCAGCAGCTCGCCCAGACACCCTGCTTTCTTT
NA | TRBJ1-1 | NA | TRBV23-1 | CASSQSLRERQGWFSEAFF | TGCGCCAGCAGTCAATCTCTTCGCGAAAGGCAGGGATGGTTCTCTGAAGCTTTCTTT
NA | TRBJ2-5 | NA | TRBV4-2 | CASSQERVETQYF | TGTGCCAGCAGCCAAGAACGGGTAGAGACCCAGTACTTC
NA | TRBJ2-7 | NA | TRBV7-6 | CASSLLVDTASYEQYF | TGTGCCAGCAGCTTACTTGTGGACACGGCCTCCTACGAGCAGTACTTC
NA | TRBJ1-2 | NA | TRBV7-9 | CASSLGAPVEYGYTF | TGTGCCAGCAGCTTGGGGGCCCCGGTGGAATATGGCTACACCTTC
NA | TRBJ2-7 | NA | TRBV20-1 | CSARSYEQYF | TGCAGTGCTAGGAGTTACGAGCAGTACTTC
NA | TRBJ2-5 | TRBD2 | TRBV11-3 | CASSRGVSGHQETQYF | TGTGCCAGCAGCCGGGGGGTTTCCGGGCACCAAGAGACCCAGTACTTC
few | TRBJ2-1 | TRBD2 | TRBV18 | CASSETSGGLGSYNEQFF | TGTGCCAGCTCCGAGACTAGCGGGGGGCTTGGCTCCTACAATGAGCAGTTCTTC
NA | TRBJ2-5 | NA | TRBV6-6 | CASSLGGPKETQYF | TGTGCCAGCAGTCTTGGGGGGCCGAAAGAGACCCAGTACTTC
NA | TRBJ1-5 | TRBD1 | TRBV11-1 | CASSSTTGDNSNQPQHF | TGTGCCAGCAGCTCGACGACAGGGGACAATAGCAATCAGCCCCAGCATTTT
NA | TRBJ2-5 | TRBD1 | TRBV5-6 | CASSLRQGAETQYF | TGTGCCAGCAGCTTGCGACAGGGAGCGGAGACCCAGTACTTC
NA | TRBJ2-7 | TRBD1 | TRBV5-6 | CASSPTGTGVYEQYF | TGTGCCAGCAGTCCAACCGGGACAGGGGTATACGAGCAGTACTTC
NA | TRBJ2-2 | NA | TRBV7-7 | CASSLEGNTGELFF | TGTGCTAGCAGCTTAGAGGGCAACACCGGGGAGCTGTTTTTT
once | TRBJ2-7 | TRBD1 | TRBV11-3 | CASSPPGQYEQYF | TGTGCCAGCAGTCCCCCGGGACAGTACGAGCAGTACTTC
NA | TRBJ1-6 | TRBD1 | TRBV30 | CAWQPQGGGGSPLHF | TGTGCCTGGCAACCTCAGGGGGGAGGCGGTTCACCCCTCCACTTT
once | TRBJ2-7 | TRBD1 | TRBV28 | CASSPATGGSYEQYF | TGTGCCAGCAGCCCGGCTACAGGGGGCTCCTACGAGCAGTACTTC
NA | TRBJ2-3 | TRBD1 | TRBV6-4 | CASSDSGTGADTQYF | TGTGCCAGCAGTGACTCGGGGACAGGGGCAGATACGCAGTATTTT
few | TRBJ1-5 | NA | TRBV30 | CAWSPGGSWQPQHF | TGTGCCTGGAGTCCGGGAGGGTCTTGGCAGCCCCAGCATTTT
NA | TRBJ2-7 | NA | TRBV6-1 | CASSPGQGGPYEQYF | TGTGCCAGCAGCCCAGGTCAGGGGGGGCCCTACGAGCAGTACTTC
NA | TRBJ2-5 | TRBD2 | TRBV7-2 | CASSLDRRAGPETQYF | TGTGCCAGCAGCTTAGATCGTCGAGCGGGGCCAGAGACCCAGTACTTC
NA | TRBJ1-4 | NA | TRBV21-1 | CASSVGAPATNEKLFF | TGTGCCAGCAGCGTCGGGGCCCCAGCAACTAATGAAAAACTGTTTTTT
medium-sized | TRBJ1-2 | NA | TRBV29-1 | CSVDNGYTF | TGCAGCGTTGACAATGGCTACACCTTC
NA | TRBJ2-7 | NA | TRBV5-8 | CASSLEDSLYEQYF | TGTGCCAGCAGCTTGGAGGACTCCCTCTACGAGCAGTACTTC
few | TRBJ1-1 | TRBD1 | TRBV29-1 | CSAEGDSNTEAFF | TGCAGCGCCGAAGGGGACAGTAACACTGAAGCTTTCTTT
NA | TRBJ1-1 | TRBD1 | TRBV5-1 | CASSLAAGTGDSAFF | TGCGCCAGCAGCTTAGCAGCCGGGACAGGGGACTCCGCTTTCTTT
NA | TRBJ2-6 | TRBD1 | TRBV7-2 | CASSLTGQGRSGANVLTF | TGTGCCAGCAGCTTAACGGGACAGGGACGCTCTGGGGCCAACGTCCTGACTTTC
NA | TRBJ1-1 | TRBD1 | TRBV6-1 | CASSDYGTGLGEAFF | TGTGCCAGCAGTGACTACGGGACAGGGTTGGGTGAAGCTTTCTTT
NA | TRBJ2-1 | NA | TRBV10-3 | CAISGSGGFYNEQFF | TGTGCCATCAGTGGCTCGGGGGGCTTCTACAATGAGCAGTTCTTC
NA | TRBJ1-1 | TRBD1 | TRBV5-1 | CASSLVAGGNTEAFF | TGCGCCAGCAGCTTGGTGGCAGGGGGGAACACTGAAGCTTTCTTT
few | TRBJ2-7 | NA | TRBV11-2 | CASSGGAGMSYEQYF | TGTGCCAGCAGCGGCGGGGCAGGGATGTCCTACGAGCAGTACTTC
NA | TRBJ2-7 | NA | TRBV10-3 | CAINSDRDSYEQYF | TGTGCCATCAATTCGGACAGAGATTCCTACGAGCAGTACTTC
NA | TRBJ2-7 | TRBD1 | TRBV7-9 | CASSYSTGALSYEQYF | TGTGCCAGCAGCTATTCCACAGGGGCGCTCTCCTACGAGCAGTACTTC
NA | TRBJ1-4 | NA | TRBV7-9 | CASSAGEKLFF | TGTGCCAGCAGCGCGGGTGAAAAACTGTTTTTT
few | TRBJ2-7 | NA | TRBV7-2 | CASSSGGKRGHYEQYF | TGTGCCAGCAGCTCCGGAGGGAAAAGGGGACACTACGAGCAGTACTTC
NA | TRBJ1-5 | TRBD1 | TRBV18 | CASSPRGQNTNSNQPQHF | TGTGCCAGCTCACCACGGGGACAGAATACAAATAGCAATCAGCCCCAGCATTTT
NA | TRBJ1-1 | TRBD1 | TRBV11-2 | CASSLTGAPGRAFF | TGTGCCAGCAGCCTTACAGGGGCCCCGGGCAGAGCTTTCTTT
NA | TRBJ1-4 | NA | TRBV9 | CASSGHRTNEKLFF | TGTGCCAGCAGCGGGCATCGTACTAATGAAAAACTGTTTTTT
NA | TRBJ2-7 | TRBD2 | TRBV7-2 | CASSLVRASGTYEQYF | TGTGCCAGCAGCTTAGTGAGGGCTAGCGGGACCTACGAGCAGTACTTC
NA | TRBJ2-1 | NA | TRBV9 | CASSVAAGRNNEQFF | TGTGCCAGCAGCGTAGCTGCGGGACGGAACAATGAGCAGTTCTTC
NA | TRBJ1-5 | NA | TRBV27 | CASSPSNQPQHF | TGTGCCAGCAGTCCGAGTAATCAGCCCCAGCATTTT
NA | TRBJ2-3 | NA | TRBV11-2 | CASSLMGASSTDTQYF | TGTGCCAGCAGCTTAATGGGTGCCTCTAGCACAGATACGCAGTATTTT
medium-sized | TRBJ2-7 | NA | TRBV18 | CASSPPAGAAYEQYF | TGTGCCAGCTCACCTCCGGCAGGGGCAGCCTACGAGCAGTACTTC
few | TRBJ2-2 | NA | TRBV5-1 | CASSSKAGANTGELFF | TGCGCCAGCAGCTCAAAGGCAGGGGCGAACACCGGGGAGCTGTTTTTT
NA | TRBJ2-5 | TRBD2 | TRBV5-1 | CASSLGALSGVHETQYF | TGCGCCAGCAGCTTGGGGGCCCTTAGCGGGGTCCATGAGACCCAGTACTTC
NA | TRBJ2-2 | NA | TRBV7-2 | CASMLGGELFF | TGTGCCAGTATGTTGGGAGGGGAGCTGTTTTTT
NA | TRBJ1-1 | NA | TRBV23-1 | CASRTPENTEAFF | TGCGCCAGCCGGACCCCTGAGAACACTGAAGCTTTCTTT
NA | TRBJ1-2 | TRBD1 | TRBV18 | CASSPAGQANYGYTF | TGTGCCAGCTCACCAGCGGGACAGGCTAACTATGGCTACACCTTC
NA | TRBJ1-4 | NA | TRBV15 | CATSRPRGTNEKLFF | TGTGCCACCAGCCGTCCGAGGGGGACTAATGAAAAACTGTTTTTT
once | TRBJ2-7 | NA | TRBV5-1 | CASSLGQGSEQYF | TGCGCCAGCAGCTTGGGGCAGGGGAGCGAGCAGTACTTC
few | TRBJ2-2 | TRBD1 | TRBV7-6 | CASSLRQGALSGELFF | TGTGCCAGCAGCTTAAGGCAGGGGGCATTGAGCGGGGAGCTGTTTTTT
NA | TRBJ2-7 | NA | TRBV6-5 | CASSYVATYEQYF | TGTGCCAGCAGTTACGTCGCCACCTACGAGCAGTACTTC
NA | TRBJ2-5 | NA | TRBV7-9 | CASGLTSERYETQYF | TGTGCCAGCGGATTGACTAGTGAACGGTACGAGACCCAGTACTTC
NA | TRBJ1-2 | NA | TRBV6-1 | CASSETVGHGYTF | TGTGCCAGCAGTGAAACCGTGGGGCATGGCTACACCTTC
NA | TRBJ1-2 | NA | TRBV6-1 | CAGGSNYGYTF | TGTGCCGGGGGGTCGAACTATGGCTACACCTTC
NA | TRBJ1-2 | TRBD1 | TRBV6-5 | CASRPGQGNNYGYTF | TGTGCCAGCAGGCCCGGACAGGGAAATAACTATGGCTACACCTTC
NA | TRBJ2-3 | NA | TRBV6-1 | CASSDGVRTQYF | TGTGCCAGCAGTGACGGGGTGCGGACGCAGTATTTT
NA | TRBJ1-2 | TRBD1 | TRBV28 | CASSPGTGATNYGYTF | TGTGCCAGCAGCCCCGGGACAGGGGCTACTAACTATGGCTACACCTTC
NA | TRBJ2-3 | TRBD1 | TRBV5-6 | CASSRQGATDTQYF | TGTGCCAGCAGCCGACAGGGAGCCACAGATACGCAGTATTTT